One and the same sample provided the 26 T cell receptor beta chains below, sequenced in a study of T cells in women clearing cervical HPV infection. Assay used: immunoSEQ multiplex PCR; TCRdb lists only in-frame clones, some missing. The data show about 15,000 clones, and the top ten clones hold around 8%. Sequenced material: blood buffy coat. The receptors originated from a woman aged 18 to 75 with a cervical HPV16 infection that either progressed to CIN3+ or cleared (not recorded which).

With regard to this clone: The sequenced fragment ends 3 residues before the CDR3 boundary, so the rest is inferred from the germline J gene. The chain employs TRBV20-1 and TRBJ1-2, with TRBD1 matching over 9 bases. Germline V lookup: CDR1 DFQATT, CDR2 SNEGSKA (reference sequence). Trimming took 3 bases from V and 6 from J; bases not matched to a gene: 5. The CDR3 extends over 13 amino acids. The DNA read from the CDR3 is TGCAGTGCTAGGGGGGACAGGGAGGATGGC. Its translation is CSARGDREDG. The whole CDR3 region reads CSARGDREDGYTF.

Note on this clone: With the read ending 3 residues before the CDR3 end, the germline J gene is used to fill in that end. The rearrangement joins TRBV11-3 to TRBJ1-4, with D perhaps matching TRBD1 (5 bases). Per the germline V gene, CDR1 is SGHNT and CDR2 is YENEEA. This CDR3 spans 14 amino acids. The sequenced part of the CDR3 DNA is TGTGCCAGCAGCTTAACGTCTGGGGCCAACGTA. Translating gives CASSLTSGANV. The whole CDR3 protein reads CASSLTSGANVLFF.

As regards this clone: The sequence runs out 3 residues before the end of the CDR3; the remainder is reconstructed from the germline J gene. The chain links TRBV27 to TRBJ2-7, with 10 positions matching TRBD2. CDR3 length: 15 amino acids. Germline loops: CDR1 MNHEY, CDR2 SMNVEV (reference sequence). V lost 6 bases, J lost 0 bases, and 5 bases stayed unmatched. The CDR3 DNA, read in part, is TGTGCCAGCAGCCCCACTAGCGGGGCCTCCTACGAG. Translation: CASSPTSGASYE. The whole CDR3 protein is CASSPTSGASYEQYF.

Worth noting for this clone: A read error may account for a junction end that differs from germline. The sequenced fragment ends 3 residues before the CDR3 boundary, so the rest is inferred from the germline J gene. The rearrangement uses TRBV4-2 and TRBJ2-5; TRBD2 matches 14 bases. The CDR3 runs to 18 residues. Germline assignment: CDR1 LGHNA and CDR2 YNFKEQ. CDR3 residues: CASSQDGTSGRWRETQYF. The DNA read from the CDR3 is TGCGCCAGCAGCCAAGATGGGACTAGCGGGAGATGGCGGGAGACC.

The CDR3 loop is CSARDRGGRRGRFWDYGYTF. The sequenced CDR3 bases are TGCAGTGCTAGAGATAGGGGAGGAAGGAGGGGTAGATTTTGGGACTATGGC. The chain is built from TRBV20-1 and TRBJ1-2, with D perhaps TRBD1 (5 bases). The read is 3 residues too short to cover the CDR3 end, so that end is filled in from the germline J gene. This CDR3 spans 20 amino acids. Germline CDR1 is DFQATT and CDR2 is SNEGSKA (reference sequence). V shed 0 bases and J shed 3 bases, with 29 bases lying between them.

On this clone: The read stops 3 residues short of the end of the CDR3; the missing end is completed from the germline J gene. V gene TRBV15 combines with J gene TRBJ1-1, with D perhaps matching TRBD1 (5 bases). CDR3 length equals 16 residues. Germline assignment: CDR1 LNHNV and CDR2 YYDKDF (reference sequence). Trimming took off 4 bases at V and 4 bases at J, with 19 bases between the two ends. The sequenced part of the CDR3 DNA is TGTGCCACCAGCAACCGGGACTGGTTTCTAGTCACTGAA. Residues: CATSNRDWFLVTE. In full, the CDR3 reads CATSNRDWFLVTEAFF. Variable domain in full (rest from reference TRBV15 and TRBJ1-1): DAMVIQNPRYQVTQFGKPVTLSCSQTLNHNVMYWYQQKSSQAPKLLFHYYDKDFNNEADTPDNFQSRRPNTSFCFLDIRSPGLGDTAMYLCATSNRDWFLVTEAFFGQGTRLTVV.

In the case of this clone: The read stops 3 residues short of the end of the CDR3; the missing end is completed from the germline J gene. The chain is built from TRBV19 and TRBJ1-2, with D unresolved. CDR3 length equals 12 residues. V was trimmed by 5 bases and J by 2 bases, leaving 6 bases between them. Per germline, CDR1 LNHDA and CDR2 SQIVND (reference sequence). The sequenced part of the CDR3 DNA is TGTGCCAGTAGTGCAGCGAACTATGGC. Protein: CASSAANYG. The CDR3 in its entirety is CASSAANYGYTF. The entire variable domain, with the rest obtained from reference TRBV19 and TRBJ1-2, is as follows: DGGITQSPKYLFRKEGQNVTLSCEQNLNHDAMYWYRQDPGQGLRLIYYSQIVNDFQKGDIAEGYSVSREKKESFPLTVTSAQKNPTAFYLCASSAANYGYTFGSGTRLTVV.

The sequenced CDR3 bases are TGTGCCAGCTCTCAGGGACTCAACACTGAA. This sequence encodes CASSQGLNTE. The whole CDR3 is CASSQGLNTEAFF. The rearrangement links TRBV18 to TRBJ1-1, with a tentative D call TRBD1 (5 bases). The read falls 3 residues short of the CDR3 end, and the missing part is taken from the germline J gene. V lost 6 bases and J lost 2, with 10 bases in between. Germline values: CDR1 KGHSH, CDR2 LQKENI. The CDR3 runs to 13 residues. The variable domain in full, with the rest retrieved from reference TRBV18 and TRBJ1-1, is NAGVMQNPRHLVRRRGQEARLRCSPMKGHSHVYWYRQLPEEGLKFMVYLQKENIIDESGMPKERFSAEFPKEGPSILRIQQVVRGDSAAYFCASSQGLNTEAFFGQGTRLTVV.

Notes on this clone: The observed sequence ends 3 residues before the CDR3 terminus, with the missing tail filled in from the germline J gene. The chain links TRBV7-2 to TRBJ2-7; D not certain. V lost 3 bases and J lost 1, with 7 bases in between. The CDR3 spans 13 residues. Looked up from germline, CDR1 is SGHTA and CDR2 is FQGNSA. The CDR3 DNA, read in part, is TGTGCCAGCAGCTTTTTTACATCCTACGAG. It encodes CASSFFTSYE. The full CDR3 sequence reads CASSFFTSYEQYF.

A remark on this clone: The read stops 3 residues short of the end of the CDR3; the missing end is completed from the germline J gene. V is TRBV30 and J is TRBJ2-7; D remains unclear. The CDR3 runs 15 residues. Germline CDR1 is GTSNPN and CDR2 is SVGIG (reference sequence). V lost 0 bases to trimming and J lost 2 bases, with 14 bases between them. CDR3 loop: CAWSVQSCKTYEQYF. The CDR3 DNA, read in part, is TGTGCCTGGAGTGTACAATCCTGCAAAACCTACGAG.

In regard to this clone: From the germline J gene comes the end of the CDR3, since the read stops 3 residues before it. V is TRBV11-2 and J is TRBJ2-4; D is perhaps TRBD1 (5 bases). V lost 9 bases to trimming and J lost 7 bases, with 10 bases between them. The germline CDR1 and CDR2 sequences are SGHAT and FQNNGV. The CDR3 loop spans 11 amino acids. Partial CDR3 DNA: TGTGCCAGTTTAGACAGTAACATT. Amino acids: CASLDSNI. The whole CDR3 reads CASLDSNIQYF.

With regard to this clone: The read ends 3 residues shy of where the CDR3 ends; the end is completed using the germline J gene. The rearrangement uses TRBV11-2 and TRBJ1-2; a weak D match, TRBD1 (6 bases). Germline V CDR1 and CDR2: SGHAT, FQNNGV. The CDR3 runs to 12 residues. V gave up 3 bases and J gave up 7 bases, with 9 bases separating them. The CDR3 bases that were read are TGTGCCAGCAGCTTTGGGGGCGGTGGC. It yields the protein CASSFGGGG. The full CDR3 is CASSFGGGGYTF.

About this clone itself: The read stops 3 residues short of the end of the CDR3; the missing end is completed from the germline J gene. The chain links TRBV7-8 to TRBJ2-2; 7 nucleotides match TRBD1. CDR1 and CDR2 from the germline V gene are SGHVS and FQNEAQ. CDR3 length equals 15 residues. Trimming removed 3 bases from V and 7 bases from J; junction bases left unmatched: 8. This CDR3 is CASSFRQGTGGELFF. Incomplete CDR3 DNA: TGTGCCAGCAGCTTCAGACAGGGAACGGGCGGGGAG.

Worth noting for this clone: The read falls 3 residues short of the CDR3 end, and the missing part is taken from the germline J gene. The chain has TRBV29-1 and TRBJ2-2, with 11 bases fitting TRBD1. The CDR3 runs 13 residues. Per the germline V gene, CDR1 is SQVTM and CDR2 is ANQGSEA. The sequenced part of the CDR3 DNA is TGCAGCGTGAGGACAGGGGGCGGTGAAAAG. Protein sequence: CSVRTGGGEK. The whole CDR3 protein is CSVRTGGGEKLFF.

The CDR3 reads CASNLPVGQSYGYTF. The CDR3 DNA, read in part, is TGTGCCAGCAATCTACCCGTCGGACAATCCTATGGC. The rearrangement links TRBV28 to TRBJ1-2; tentative D call: TRBD1 (5 bases). Read sequence stops 3 residues before the CDR3 end, and the germline J gene provides the missing end. This CDR3 region has 15 residues. Per the germline V gene, CDR1 is MDHEN and CDR2 is SYDVKM. V lost 7 bases and J lost 4, with 19 bases in between.

About this clone: The read terminates 3 residues ahead of where the CDR3 ends, so the germline J gene completes it. This rearrangement joins TRBV18 to TRBJ2-1, with TRBD2 matching 13 bases. The ends lost 3 bases at V and 3 bases at J; junction bases unmatched: 5. CDR3 size: 17 residues. Germline CDR1 reads KGHSH; CDR2 reads LQKENI. This chain's CDR3 is CASSPPGTSGIYNEQFF. Partial CDR3 DNA: TGTGCCAGCTCACCCCCGGGGACTAGCGGGATCTACAATGAG.

About this clone itself: The CDR3 end falls 3 residues outside the read, so it is completed with the germline J gene. The rearrangement uses TRBV11-2 and TRBJ1-6, with D possibly matching TRBD1 (5 bases). The germline gives CDR1 SGHAT, CDR2 FQNNGV. CDR3 length equals 14 residues. V lost 5 bases and J 6 bases, leaving 11 bases between the germline ends. The DNA read from the CDR3 is TGTGCCAGCAGCACCCAGGGCGGTAATTCACCC. This codes for CASSTQGGNSP. The full CDR3 sequence reads CASSTQGGNSPLHF.

The CDR3 protein is CASRRTSGRGADTQYF. CDR3 DNA (partial): TGTGCCAGTAGACGGACTAGCGGGAGGGGGGCAGATACG. The chain joins TRBV19 to TRBJ2-3, with TRBD2 identical over 15 bases. The DNA ends 3 residues before the CDR3 does, and the rest of the CDR3 is filled in from the germline J gene. The CDR3 sequence is 16 residues long. Germline lookup yields CDR1 LNHDA and CDR2 SQIVND (reference sequence). J gave up 4 bases and V 6 bases, and 5 bases lay outside the gene matches.

On this clone itself: The read is 3 residues too short to cover the CDR3 end, so that end is filled in from the germline J gene. The chain couples TRBV19 to TRBJ2-2; weak D call: TRBD2 (7 bases). The CDR3 sequence is 15 residues long. CDR1 and CDR2 from the germline V gene are LNHDA and SQIVND (reference sequence). CDR3 region: CASSILGGGQEKLFF. Partial CDR3 DNA: TGTGCCAGTAGTATTTTAGGGGGAGGGCAAGAAAAG.

About this clone itself: The read is 3 residues too short to cover the CDR3 end, so that end is filled in from the germline J gene. This CDR3 is also generated by other DNA sequences in the sample. V usage is TRBV6-2 or TRBV6-3 and J usage is TRBJ1-1; no reliable D call. The CDR3 sequence is 11 residues long. The V gene's germline CDR1 is MNHEY and CDR2 SVGEGT. The CDR3 bases that were read are TGTGCCAGCAGTTACAGCTACGAG. As protein: CASSYSYE. The complete CDR3 reads CASSYSYEAFF.

On this clone: The CDR3 end falls 3 residues outside the read, so it is completed with the germline J gene. The chain uses TRBV10-3 and TRBJ2-2; D gene uncertain. Trimming cost V 6 bases and J 3 bases, with 11 bases left between them. There are 14 residues in the CDR3. Germline CDR1 and CDR2: ENHRY and SYGVKD. The sequenced part of the CDR3 DNA is TGTGCCATCAGGCAACGGTTTGACACCGGGGAG. Translated: CAIRQRFDTGE. The complete CDR3 reads CAIRQRFDTGELFF.

As to this clone: The read terminates 3 residues before the CDR3 end, so the remaining end is supplied by the germline J gene. V and J are TRBV19 and TRBJ2-3; TRBD1 is a possible D gene (7 bases). This CDR3 region has 13 residues. Germline assignment: CDR1 LNHDA and CDR2 SQIVND (reference sequence). The CDR3 bases that were read are TGTGCCAGTACCGGAGGGGGCCTTCAGCCG. This codes for CASTGGGLQP. The whole CDR3 region reads CASTGGGLQPQYF.

As for this clone: The read is 3 residues too short to cover the CDR3 end, so that end is filled in from the germline J gene. The rearrangement uses TRBV20-1 and TRBJ2-4; D might be TRBD1 (6 bases). The CDR3 extends over 15 amino acids. Germline CDR1 reads DFQATT; CDR2 reads SNEGSKA (reference sequence). V was clipped by 5 bases and J by 0 bases, with 14 bases between them. CDR3 loop: CSADPGQTAKNIQYF. CDR3 DNA, as far as it was read: TGCAGTGCTGATCCGGGACAAACAGCCAAAAACATT.

In the case of this clone: The sequence runs out 3 residues before the end of the CDR3; the remainder is reconstructed from the germline J gene. The chain links TRBV6-1 to TRBJ2-7; D gene unclear. Trimming pared 8 bases from V and 0 bases from J, leaving 14 bases between. The CDR3 contains 14 residues. Germline-derived CDR1 and CDR2 are MNHNS and SASEGT. CDR3 region: CASGGSTSSYEQYF. CDR3 DNA, as far as it was read: TGTGCCAGCGGTGGTAGCACGAGCTCCTACGAG.

Worth noting for this clone: The junction differs from germline at one of its ends, possibly a read error. Read data end 3 residues before the CDR3 end; the end is taken from the germline J gene. The sample contains more than one DNA sequence encoding this CDR3. The chain joins TRBV19 to TRBJ1-3; 8 nucleotides line up with TRBD1. The CDR3 covers 20 residues. Looked up from germline, CDR1 is LNHDA and CDR2 is SQIVND (reference sequence). This CDR3 reads CASSPRPRTGRGPPGNTIYF. The CDR3 DNA, read in part, is TGTGCCAGTAGTCCCCGGCCGCGGACAGGGCGAGGCCCCCCTGGAAACACG. The entire variable domain, with the rest obtained from reference TRBV19 and TRBJ1-3, is as follows: DGGITQSPKYLFRKEGQNVTLSCEQNLNHDAMYWYRQDPGQGLRLIYYSQIVNDFQKGDIAEGYSVSREKKESFPLTVTSAQKNPTAFYLCASSPRPRTGRGPPGNTIYFGEGSWLTVV.

In regard to this clone: Compared with germline, one end of the junction differs, possibly owing to a read error. The read falls 3 residues short of the CDR3 end, and the missing part is taken from the germline J gene. V and J are TRBV4-2 and TRBJ1-3, with D possibly TRBD1 on 5 matching bases. Germline CDR1 is LGHNA and CDR2 is YNFKEQ. CDR3 length: 16 amino acids. The CDR3 sequence: CASSQEIDSSGNTIYF. Partial CDR3 DNA: TGCGCCAGCAGCCAAGAGATAGACAGCTCTGGAAACACC.